A selection of T cell receptor beta chains follows, all from one sample in a study of shared clonotypes between healthy human individuals. Clones were sequenced by immunoSEQ multiplex PCR, and TCRdb holds only the in-frame ones, with some missing. The table includes approximately 1.5 million clones, approximately 98% detected once. The sequenced material came from naive CD4+ T cells sorted from blood. The receptors here all came from a man aged 30-40 years in good health. The CDR3 runs from the conserved cysteine through the conserved F or W. Fields, in order: V gene, clone size, D gene, J gene, CDR3 DNA, CDR3 protein. The D gene is left open where the match is weak. Expanded clones are given a class, and other clones once, few, many or no size at all.

TRBV6-5,.,.,TRBJ2-3,TGTGCCAGCAGGGCGAACGTGGATACGCAGTATTTT,CASRANVDTQYF
TRBV9,.,.,TRBJ2-1,TGTGCCAGCAGCGTATTAACTAGGGAAGTGAATGAGCAGTTCTTC,CASSVLTREVNEQFF
TRBV5-1,.,.,TRBJ2-6,TGCGCCAGCAGGTTAGAAGCTGGGGCCAACGTCCTGACTTTC,CASRLEAGANVLTF
TRBV2,.,TRBD2,TRBJ2-2,TGTGCCAGCAGTCCCGAAAGCGAAACTAGCGGGGGGGACGGGGAGCTGTTTTTT,CASSPESETSGGDGELFF
TRBV13,.,TRBD2,TRBJ2-4,TGTGCCAGCAGCCAACCCCGGGGGGTTTTTCAGTACTTC,CASSQPRGVFQYF
TRBV9,.,.,TRBJ2-2,TGTGCCAGCAGCCTTAGGGCCGTCACCGGGGAGCTGTTTTTT,CASSLRAVTGELFF
TRBV5-6,.,TRBD2,TRBJ2-2,TGTGCCAGCAGCTCCACTCGCGGGAGGGCCGACACCGGGGAGCTGTTTTTT,CASSSTRGRADTGELFF
TRBV7-9,once,.,TRBJ1-1,TGTGCCAGCAGCTTATTAGGGGCGGGCACTGAAGCTTTCTTT,CASSLLGAGTEAFF
TRBV5-5,.,.,TRBJ2-7,TGTGCCAGCAGATCGGTCCCCTACGAGCAGTACTTC,CASRSVPYEQYF
TRBV2,once,.,TRBJ1-4,TGTGCCAGTTCAGGGGTGGATGAAAAACTGTTTTTT,CASSGVDEKLFF
TRBV7-6,.,.,TRBJ2-2,TGTGCCAGCAGCTTAGCTAAGGGACAATTCGACACCGGGGAGCTGTTTTTT,CASSLAKGQFDTGELFF
TRBV11-2,.,.,TRBJ1-2,TGTGCCAGCAGCTTACAACGATTTGCCTATGGCTACACCTTC,CASSLQRFAYGYTF
TRBV9,.,TRBD2,TRBJ2-7,TGTGCCAGCAGCGTAGAACCTAGCGGCTACGAGCAGTACTTC,CASSVEPSGYEQYF
TRBV18,.,.,TRBJ1-5,TGTGCCAGCTCACTGGGTGAAGATCAGCCCCAGCATTTT,CASSLGEDQPQHF
TRBV5-1,.,.,TRBJ2-1,TGCGCCAACAGCTTGATTCCAGGGGGGTATGAGCAGTTCTTC,CANSLIPGGYEQFF
TRBV11-2,.,.,TRBJ2-5,TGTGCCAGCAGCTTAGATACGTTGCCCCAAGAGACCCAGTACTTC,CASSLDTLPQETQYF
TRBV18,.,.,TRBJ2-2,TGTGCCAGCTCACCGCCCGTGTCTGGGGGACACTCTGACGGGGAGCTGTTTTTT,CASSPPVSGGHSDGELFF
TRBV9,once,.,TRBJ1-2,TGTGCCAGCAGCGTAGATCTGGGGGACTATGGCTACACCTTC,CASSVDLGDYGYTF
TRBV9,.,.,TRBJ2-2,TGTGCCAGCAATAGCGCCGGGGAGCTGTTTTTT,CASNSAGELFF
TRBV4-1,.,.,TRBJ2-1,TGCGCCAGCAGCCGCTACGGGCCCGTTGGATCCCGACTGGTGAGCTCCTACAATGAGCAGTTCTTC,CASSRYGPVGSRLVSSYNEQFF
TRBV2,.,.,TRBJ2-7,TGTGCCAGCAACCGACAGCGTCCGGCCTACGAGCAGTACTTC,CASNRQRPAYEQYF
TRBV11-3,once,.,TRBJ2-6,TGTGCCAGCAGCTTAGCTGGGGCCAACGTCCTGACTTTC,CASSLAGANVLTF
TRBV7-2,.,.,TRBJ2-1,TGTGCCAGCAGCGGTGGGGCTGAGCAGTTCTTC,CASSGGAEQFF
TRBV2,.,.,TRBJ1-1,TGTGCCAGCAGTGATGAGAAGAACACTGAAGCTTTCTTT,CASSDEKNTEAFF
TRBV28,.,.,TRBJ1-4,TGTGCCAGCAGTTTATACCGTCGGGGTAACGAAAAACTGTTTTTT,CASSLYRRGNEKLFF
TRBV5-4,.,TRBD2,TRBJ2-5,TGTGCCAGCAGCTCAAGGCTAGCGGGAGTCCTAGAGACCCAGTACTTC,CASSSRLAGVLETQYF
TRBV7-6,.,TRBD2,TRBJ2-2,TGTGCCAGCAGCCGCGGACTAGCGGCGAACACCGGGGAGCTGTTTTTT,CASSRGLAANTGELFF
TRBV7-2,.,.,TRBJ2-3,TGTGCCAGCAGCTTGGGGATGGGTAGCGCCACCCCCCCAGATACGCAGTATTTT,CASSLGMGSATPPDTQYF
TRBV9,.,TRBD1,TRBJ1-1,TGTGCCAGCAGCGTTATGGACAGGGTCAACACTGAAGCTTTCTTT,CASSVMDRVNTEAFF
TRBV6-4,.,.,TRBJ2-1,TGTGCCAGCAGTGTACTAGGGGGGACGGTTGAGCAGTTCTTC,CASSVLGGTVEQFF
TRBV7-9,.,.,TRBJ1-2,TGTGCCAGCAGCTTACGGGCAGGCCGGGAGGATGGCTACACCTTC,CASSLRAGREDGYTF
TRBV6-1,.,.,TRBJ2-2,TGTGCCAGCAGTGAAATGGTGAGAAGCGTTTTCACCGGGGAGCTGTTTTTT,CASSEMVRSVFTGELFF
TRBV6-1,.,TRBD1,TRBJ1-5,TGTGCCAGCAGTGAACGGCAAGGGGCACCCAGGGGGCAGCCCCAGCATTTT,CASSERQGAPRGQPQHF
TRBV28,.,.,TRBJ2-3,TGTGCCAGCAGTCCCGTGGGAGGGCGCGGGGGCGCAGATACGCAGTATTTT,CASSPVGGRGGADTQYF
TRBV11-3,.,TRBD2,TRBJ2-3,TGTGCCAGCAGCCCCAGCGGGAGTGCAGATACGCAGTATTTT,CASSPSGSADTQYF
TRBV9,once,.,TRBJ1-1,TGTGCCAGCAGCGTAGTAAAGAACACTGAAGCTTTCTTT,CASSVVKNTEAFF
TRBV6-5,once,.,TRBJ1-1,TGTGCCAGCAGTTCGTCGGGGCAGAACACTGAAGCTTTCTTT,CASSSSGQNTEAFF
TRBV28,.,.,TRBJ1-5,TGTGCCAGCACCACTATAGGGGTCCCGCAGCCCCAGCATTTT,CASTTIGVPQPQHF
TRBV15,.,TRBD2,TRBJ2-5,TGTGCCACCAGCAGACCGGGACTAGCCACAGAGACCCAGTACTTC,CATSRPGLATETQYF
TRBV27,.,.,TRBJ2-7,TGTGCCAGCAGTTTGTCCCCCCTCTCAGGGGTTGGCTCCTACGAGCAGTACTTC,CASSLSPLSGVGSYEQYF
TRBV28,.,.,TRBJ1-2,TGTGCCAGCAGCGCCCTGCGGGGGATCTATGGCTACACCTTC,CASSALRGIYGYTF
TRBV6-5,.,.,TRBJ2-7,TGTGCCAGCAGCAGACCATCCGCGGGCGAGCAGTACTTC,CASSRPSAGEQYF
TRBV28,.,TRBD2,TRBJ2-3,TGTGCCAGCAGTTTAAACCTAGCGGGAGTGACAGATACGCAGTATTTT,CASSLNLAGVTDTQYF
TRBV7-2,.,.,TRBJ2-5,TGTGCCAGCAGCTTAGAACTGGAAGAGACCCAGTACTTC,CASSLELEETQYF
TRBV15,.,.,TRBJ2-3,TGTGCCACCAGCCCGAGGCCCATGCAAGATACGCAGTATTTT,CATSPRPMQDTQYF
TRBV2,.,TRBD1,TRBJ2-1,TGTGCCAGCCCCAGGACAGGGGGCTCGTTAGCGGTTGACAATGAGCAGTTCTTC,CASPRTGGSLAVDNEQFF
TRBV27,.,TRBD2,TRBJ2-1,TGTGCCAGCAGTCCTCGTAAGACTAGCGGGAGGTACAATGAGCAGTTCTTC,CASSPRKTSGRYNEQFF
TRBV19,.,TRBD2,TRBJ2-3,TGTGCCAGTAGTACCCTAGCGGGAGTCACAGATACGCAGTATTTT,CASSTLAGVTDTQYF
TRBV25-1,.,.,TRBJ2-1,TGTGCCAGCCTCAGCTACATGGCTGAGCAGTTCTTC,CASLSYMAEQFF
TRBV11-2,once,.,TRBJ2-6,TGTGCCAGCAGCTTAGTCAGGGCCCTGGGACGCATTGGGGCCAACGTCCTGACTTTC,CASSLVRALGRIGANVLTF
TRBV18,.,TRBD1,TRBJ2-7,TGTGCCAGCGCAGTAACCGGGACAGGGTCTTGGGCTGGCGAGCAGTACTTC,CASAVTGTGSWAGEQYF
TRBV7-3,.,.,TRBJ1-5,TGTGCCAGCAGCTTTCGGAAACAGGGTCAGCCCCAGCATTTT,CASSFRKQGQPQHF
TRBV28,.,TRBD2,TRBJ2-2,TGTGCCAGCACCGGACTAGCGGGGAGAGTTCGCACCGGGGAGCTGTTTTTT,CASTGLAGRVRTGELFF
TRBV5-1,.,TRBD2,TRBJ2-7,TGCGCCAGCAGCTCACGAGACGGGAGGGTCGCCGACGAGCAGTACTTC,CASSSRDGRVADEQYF
TRBV11-2,once,.,TRBJ2-3,TGTGCCAGCAGCTTCGCGTATAGCACAGATACGCAGTATTTT,CASSFAYSTDTQYF
TRBV2,.,.,TRBJ2-1,TGTGCCAGCTTACGGGGCCTCAATGAGCAGTTCTTC,CASLRGLNEQFF
TRBV5-1,.,TRBD1,TRBJ2-5,TGCGCCAGCAGGGGGACAGGGGCTTTAGGTGAGACCCAGTACTTC,CASRGTGALGETQYF
TRBV10-3,.,.,TRBJ2-7,TGTGCCACCAAACGCGGAAGTTACGAGCAGTACTTC,CATKRGSYEQYF